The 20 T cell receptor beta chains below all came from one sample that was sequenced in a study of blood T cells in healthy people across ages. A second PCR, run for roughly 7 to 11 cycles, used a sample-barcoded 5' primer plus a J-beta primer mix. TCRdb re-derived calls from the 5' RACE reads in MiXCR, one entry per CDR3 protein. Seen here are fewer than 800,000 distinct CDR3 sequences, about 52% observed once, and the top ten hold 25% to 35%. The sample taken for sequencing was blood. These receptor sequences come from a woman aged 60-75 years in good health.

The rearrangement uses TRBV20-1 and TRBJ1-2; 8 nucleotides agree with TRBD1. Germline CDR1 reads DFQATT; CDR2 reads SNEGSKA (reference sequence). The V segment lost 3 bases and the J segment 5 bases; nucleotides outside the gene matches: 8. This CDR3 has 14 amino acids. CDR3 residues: CSARGWTGLYGYTF. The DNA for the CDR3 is TGCAGTGCTAGGGGTTGGACAGGGCTTTATGGCTACACCTTC.

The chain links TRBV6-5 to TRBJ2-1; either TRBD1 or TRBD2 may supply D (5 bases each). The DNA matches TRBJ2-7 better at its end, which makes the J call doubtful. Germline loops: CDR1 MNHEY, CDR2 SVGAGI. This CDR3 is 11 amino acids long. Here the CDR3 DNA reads TGTGCCAGCCGGGGCTACAATGAGCAGTACTTC. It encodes CASRGYNEQYF.

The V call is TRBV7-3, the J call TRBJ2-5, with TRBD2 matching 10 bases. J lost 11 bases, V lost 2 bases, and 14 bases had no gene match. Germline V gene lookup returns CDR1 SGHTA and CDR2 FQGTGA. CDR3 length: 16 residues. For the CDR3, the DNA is TGTGCCAGCAGCTTACGTCCAGCGGGAGGGCTGGATGAGCAGTACTTC. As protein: CASSLRPAGGLDEQYF.

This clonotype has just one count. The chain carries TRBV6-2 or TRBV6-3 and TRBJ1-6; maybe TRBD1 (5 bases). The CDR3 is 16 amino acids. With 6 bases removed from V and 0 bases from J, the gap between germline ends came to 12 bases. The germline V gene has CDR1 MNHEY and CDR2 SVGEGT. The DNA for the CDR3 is TGTGCCAGCAGACTACAGGAAAGCTCCTATAATTCACCCCTCCACTTT. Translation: CASRLQESSYNSPLHF.

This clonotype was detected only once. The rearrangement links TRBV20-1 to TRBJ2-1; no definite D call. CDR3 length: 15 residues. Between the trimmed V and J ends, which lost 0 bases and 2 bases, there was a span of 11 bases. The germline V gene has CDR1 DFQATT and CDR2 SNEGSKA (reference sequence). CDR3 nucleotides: TGCAGTGCTAGAGAAAAACCGCAAACCTACAATGAGCAGTTCTTC. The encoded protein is CSAREKPQTYNEQFF.

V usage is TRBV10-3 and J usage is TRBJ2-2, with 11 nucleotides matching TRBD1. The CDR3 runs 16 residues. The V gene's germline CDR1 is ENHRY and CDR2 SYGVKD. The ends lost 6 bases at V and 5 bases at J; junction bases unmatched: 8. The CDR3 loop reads CAISQTGTGGTGELFF. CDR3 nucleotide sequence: TGTGCCATCAGCCAAACCGGGACAGGGGGGACCGGGGAGCTGTTTTTT.

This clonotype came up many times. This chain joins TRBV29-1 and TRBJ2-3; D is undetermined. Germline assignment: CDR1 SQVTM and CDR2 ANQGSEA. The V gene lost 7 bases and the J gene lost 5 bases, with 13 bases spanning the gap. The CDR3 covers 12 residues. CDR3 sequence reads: CSGTLIEDTQYF. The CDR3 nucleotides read TGCAGCGGCACCCTAATAGAAGATACGCAGTATTTT.

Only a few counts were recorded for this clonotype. CDR3 coding DNA: TGTGCCAGCAGTTTAGCCTTTGAGCAGTTCTTC. It translates to CASSLAFEQFF. V gene TRBV12-3 or TRBV12-4 combines with J gene TRBJ2-1, with D unclear. CDR3 length: 11 residues. V dropped 0 bases and J dropped 9 bases, with 3 bases sitting between them.

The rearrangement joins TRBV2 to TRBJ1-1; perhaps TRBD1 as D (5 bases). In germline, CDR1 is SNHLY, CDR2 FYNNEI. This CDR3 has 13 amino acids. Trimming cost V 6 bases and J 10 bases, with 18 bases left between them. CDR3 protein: CASREGRTWLAFF. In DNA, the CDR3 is TGTGCCAGCAGGGAGGGACGTACGTGGCTAGCTTTCTTT.

The CDR3 loop is CASRAEANYNEQFF. The CDR3 coding sequence is TGTGCCAGCAGAGCGGAGGCGAACTACAATGAGCAGTTCTTC. The chain carries TRBV12-3 or TRBV12-4 and TRBJ2-1; a weak D match, TRBD2 (5 bases). CDR3 length equals 14 residues. Deletions cut 6 bases from V and 3 bases from J, with 12 bases between.

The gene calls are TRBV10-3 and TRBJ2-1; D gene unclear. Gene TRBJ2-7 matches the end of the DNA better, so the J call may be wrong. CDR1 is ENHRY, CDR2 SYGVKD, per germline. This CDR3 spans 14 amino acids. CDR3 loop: CAITNRSSYNEQYF. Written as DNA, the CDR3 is TGTGCCATCACCAACCGGAGCTCCTACAATGAGCAGTACTTC.

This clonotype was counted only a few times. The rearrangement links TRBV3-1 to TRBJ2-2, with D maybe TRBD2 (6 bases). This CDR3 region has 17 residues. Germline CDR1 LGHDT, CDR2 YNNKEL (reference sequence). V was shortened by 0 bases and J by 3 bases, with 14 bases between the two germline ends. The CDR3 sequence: CASSQDPRRGYTGELFF. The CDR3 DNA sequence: TGTGCCAGCAGCCAAGATCCCCGGAGGGGTTACACCGGGGAGCTGTTTTTT.

The CDR3 reads CASSYSRTDYEQYF. In DNA, the CDR3 is TGTGCCAGCAGTTACTCCCGGACAGACTACGAGCAGTACTTC. This chain joins TRBV6-6 and TRBJ2-5; TRBD1 might be the D (6 bases). The J call may be mistaken, given a closer DNA end match to TRBJ2-7. Germline values: CDR1 MNHNY, CDR2 SVGAGI (reference sequence). CDR3 length equals 14 residues.

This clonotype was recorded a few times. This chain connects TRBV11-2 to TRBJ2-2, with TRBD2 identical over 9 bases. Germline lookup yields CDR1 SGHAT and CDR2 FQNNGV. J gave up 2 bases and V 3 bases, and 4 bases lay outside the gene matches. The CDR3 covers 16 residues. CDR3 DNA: TGTGCCAGCAGCTTTAGCGGGAGAACCAACACCGGGGAGCTGTTTTTT. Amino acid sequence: CASSFSGRTNTGELFF.

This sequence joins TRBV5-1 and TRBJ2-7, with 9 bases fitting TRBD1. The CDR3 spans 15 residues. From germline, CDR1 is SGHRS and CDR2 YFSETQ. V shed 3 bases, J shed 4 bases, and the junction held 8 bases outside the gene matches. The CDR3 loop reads CASSSGQGIIYEQYF. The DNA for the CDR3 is TGCGCCAGCAGCTCCGGACAGGGGATTATATACGAGCAGTACTTC.

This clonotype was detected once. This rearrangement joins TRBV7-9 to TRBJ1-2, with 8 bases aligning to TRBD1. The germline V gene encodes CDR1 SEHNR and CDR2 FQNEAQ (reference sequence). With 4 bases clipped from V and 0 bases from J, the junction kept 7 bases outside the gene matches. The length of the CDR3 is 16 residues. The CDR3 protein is CASSSFRGPTNYGYTF. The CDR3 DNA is TGTGCCAGCAGCTCCTTCAGGGGGCCCACTAACTATGGCTACACCTTC. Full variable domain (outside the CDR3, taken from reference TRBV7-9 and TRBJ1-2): DTGVSQNPRHKITKRGQNVTFRCDPISEHNRLYWYRQTLGQGPEFLTYFQNEAQLEKSRLLSDRFSAERPKGSFSTLEIQRTEQGDSAMYLCASSSFRGPTNYGYTFGSGTRLTVV.

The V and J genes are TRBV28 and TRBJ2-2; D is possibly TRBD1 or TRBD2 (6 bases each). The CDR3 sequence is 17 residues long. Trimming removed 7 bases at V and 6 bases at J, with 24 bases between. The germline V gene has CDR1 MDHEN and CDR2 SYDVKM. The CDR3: CASTLDPGAGVSGELFF. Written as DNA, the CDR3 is TGTGCCAGCACCCTAGACCCGGGGGCAGGGGTTTCCGGGGAGCTGTTTTTT.

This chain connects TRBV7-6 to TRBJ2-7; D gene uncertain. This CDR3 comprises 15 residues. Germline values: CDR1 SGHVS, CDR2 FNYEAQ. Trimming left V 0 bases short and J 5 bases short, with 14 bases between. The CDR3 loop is CASSLARLSSHEQYF. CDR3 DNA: TGTGCCAGCAGCTTAGCGCGTCTCAGCAGTCACGAGCAGTACTTC.

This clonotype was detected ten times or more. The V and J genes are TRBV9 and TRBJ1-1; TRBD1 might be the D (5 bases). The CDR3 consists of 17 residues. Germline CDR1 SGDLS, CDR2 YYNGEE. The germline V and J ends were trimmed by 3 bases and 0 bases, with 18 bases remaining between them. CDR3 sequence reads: CASSALLDIFMNTEAFF. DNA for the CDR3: TGTGCCAGCAGCGCCCTATTGGACATTTTCATGAACACTGAAGCTTTCTTT.

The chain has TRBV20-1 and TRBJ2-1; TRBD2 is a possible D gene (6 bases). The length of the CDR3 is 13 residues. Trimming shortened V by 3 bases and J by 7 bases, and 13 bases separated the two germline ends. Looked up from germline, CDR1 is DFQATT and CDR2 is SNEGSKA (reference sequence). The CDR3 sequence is CSASGSLKNEQFF. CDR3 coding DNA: TGCAGTGCTAGCGGGAGCCTCAAGAATGAGCAGTTCTTC.